Listed here are 3 T cell receptor beta chains from one sample, sequenced in a study of response to subunit inactivated influenza vaccine. Each CDR3 protein gets one entry after TCRdb re-called the RT-PCR reads with MiXCR. Counted here are roughly 790,000 distinct CDR3 sequences, 20% to 25% occurring once; the ten biggest clones make up roughly 10%. The sequencing used PBMCs from blood, collected 5 to 6 days after vaccination. Source of these receptors: a man aged 45-65 years who received an inactivated influenza vaccine.

In this sample, this clonotype turned up a few times. V gene TRBV20-1 combines with J gene TRBJ1-5, with TRBD1 identical over 8 bases. This CDR3 comprises 15 residues. Germline V gene sequence: CDR1 DFQATT, CDR2 SNEGSKA (reference sequence). The V gene end was trimmed by 4 bases and the J gene end by 6 bases; junction bases not matched to a gene: 11. The CDR3 spells CSATSFRQGFQPQHF. Here the CDR3 DNA reads TGCAGTGCTACCTCTTTCCGACAGGGGTTTCAGCCCCAGCATTTT.

This clonotype has just a few counts. J is TRBJ2-1 and V is TRBV5-5, with D unclear. The CDR3 consists of 14 residues. Germline CDR1 reads SGHKS; CDR2 reads YYEKEE (reference sequence). With 0 bases removed from V and 5 bases from J, the gap between germline ends came to 9 bases. CDR3 coding DNA: TGTGCCAGCAGCTTGGTGGTAGGGAACAATGAGCAGTTCTTC. Translation gives CASSLVVGNNEQFF. Full variable domain (missing parts from reference TRBV5-5 and TRBJ2-1): DAGVTQSPTHLIKTRGQQVTLRCSPISGHKSVSWYQQVLGQGPQFIFQYYEKEERGRGNFPDRFSARQFPNYSSELNVNALLLGDSALYLCASSLVVGNNEQFFGPGTRLTVL.

The sample holds many counts of this clonotype. This chain connects TRBV7-8 to TRBJ2-5; the D gene is possibly TRBD2 (7 bases). This CDR3 has 14 amino acids. Trimming left V 4 bases short and J 5 bases short, with 14 bases between. The germline V gene encodes CDR1 SGHVS and CDR2 FQNEAQ. The CDR3 DNA is TGTGCCAGCAGCTCCCAAGGGGGAGGGGAGACCCAGTACTTC. It specifies CASSSQGGGETQYF. Filled out from reference TRBV7-8 and TRBJ2-5, the complete variable domain reads GAGVSQSPRYKVAKRGQDVALRCDPISGHVSLFWYQQALGQGPEFLTYFQNEAQLDKSGLPSDRFFAERPEGSVSTLKIQRTQQEDSAVYLCASSSQGGGETQYFGPGTRLLVL.